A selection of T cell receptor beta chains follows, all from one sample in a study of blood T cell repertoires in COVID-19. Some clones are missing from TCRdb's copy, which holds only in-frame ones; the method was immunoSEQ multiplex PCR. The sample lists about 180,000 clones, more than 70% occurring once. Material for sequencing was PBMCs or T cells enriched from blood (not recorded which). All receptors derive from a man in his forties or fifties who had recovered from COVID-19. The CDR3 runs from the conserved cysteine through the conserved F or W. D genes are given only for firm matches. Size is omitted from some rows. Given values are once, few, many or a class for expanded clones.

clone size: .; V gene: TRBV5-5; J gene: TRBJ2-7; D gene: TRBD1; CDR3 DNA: TGTGCCAGCAGCCAGGGGGACACCTACGAGCAGTACTTC; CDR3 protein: CASSQGDTYEQYF
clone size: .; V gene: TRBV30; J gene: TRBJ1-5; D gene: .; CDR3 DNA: TGTGCCTGGAGTGTACAAAGCAATCAGCCCCAGCATTTT; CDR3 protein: CAWSVQSNQPQHF
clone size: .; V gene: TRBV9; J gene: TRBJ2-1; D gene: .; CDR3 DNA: TGTGCCAGCAGCGGCACTGTCTCCTACAATGAGCAGTTCTTC; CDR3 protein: CASSGTVSYNEQFF
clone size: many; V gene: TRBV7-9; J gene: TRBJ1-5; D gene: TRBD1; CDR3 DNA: TGTGCCAGCAGCTTAAGGGGGCGCGAGGCCCAGCATTTT; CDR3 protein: CASSLRGREAQHF
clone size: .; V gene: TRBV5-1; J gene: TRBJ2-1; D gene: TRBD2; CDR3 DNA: TGCGCCAGCAGCCCTAAACTAGCGGGGGGGCCTTACAATGAGCAGTTCTTC; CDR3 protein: CASSPKLAGGPYNEQFF
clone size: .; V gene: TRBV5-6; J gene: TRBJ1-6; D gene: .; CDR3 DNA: TGTGCCAGCAGCTTGTACGAGGTTACCTATAATTCACCCCTCCACTTT; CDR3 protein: CASSLYEVTYNSPLHF
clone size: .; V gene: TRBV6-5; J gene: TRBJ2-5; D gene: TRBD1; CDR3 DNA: TGTGCCAGCAGTAGACAGGGGGGAGGCCAAGAGACCCAGTACTTC; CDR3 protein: CASSRQGGGQETQYF
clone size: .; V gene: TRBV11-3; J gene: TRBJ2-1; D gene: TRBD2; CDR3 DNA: TGTGCCAGCAGCTTAGGACTAGCGACCTACAATGAGCAGTTCTTC; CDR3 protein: CASSLGLATYNEQFF
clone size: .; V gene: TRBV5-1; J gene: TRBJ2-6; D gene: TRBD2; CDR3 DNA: TGCGCCAGCAGCTTGGATCTAGCGGGAGTCTCTGGGGCCAACGTCCTGACTTTC; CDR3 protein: CASSLDLAGVSGANVLTF
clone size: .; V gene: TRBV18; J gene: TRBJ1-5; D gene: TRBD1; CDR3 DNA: TGTGCCAGCTCACCAGACAGGGGGACTAGCAATCAGCCCCAGCATTTT; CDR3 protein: CASSPDRGTSNQPQHF
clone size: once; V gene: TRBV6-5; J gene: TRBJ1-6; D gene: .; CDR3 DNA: TGTGCCAGCAGGCAGCGAGAAAATTCACCCCTCCACTTT; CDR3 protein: CASRQRENSPLHF
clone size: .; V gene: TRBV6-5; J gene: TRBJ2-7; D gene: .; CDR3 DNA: TGTGCCAGCAGGCTGACAGGACGCTCCTACGAGCAGTACTTC; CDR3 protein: CASRLTGRSYEQYF
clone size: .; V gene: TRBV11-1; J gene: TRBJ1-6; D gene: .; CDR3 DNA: TGTGCCAGCAGCCCGATCCTAAATTCACCCCTCCACTTT; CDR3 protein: CASSPILNSPLHF
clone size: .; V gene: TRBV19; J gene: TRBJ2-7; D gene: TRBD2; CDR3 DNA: TGTGCCAGTAGTATGGCCGGGAGGGCCCCCTACGAGCAGTACTTC; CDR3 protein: CASSMAGRAPYEQYF
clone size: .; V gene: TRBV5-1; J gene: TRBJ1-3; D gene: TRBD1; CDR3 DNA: TGCGCCAGCAGCCAGGGGACAGGGGGAAACACCATATATTTT; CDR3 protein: CASSQGTGGNTIYF
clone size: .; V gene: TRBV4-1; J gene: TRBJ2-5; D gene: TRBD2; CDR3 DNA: TGCGCCAGCAGCCAAGATCCGCGACTAGCGGGGGCTCAAGAGACCCAGTACTTC; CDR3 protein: CASSQDPRLAGAQETQYF
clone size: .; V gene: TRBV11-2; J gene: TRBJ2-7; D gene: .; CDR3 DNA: TGTGCCAGCAGCTTAGTGGGGGCGGGCGAGCAGTACTTC; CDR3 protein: CASSLVGAGEQYF
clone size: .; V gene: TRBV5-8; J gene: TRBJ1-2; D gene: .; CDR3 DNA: TGTGCCAGCAAAACAGCCTTTAACTATGGCTACACCTTC; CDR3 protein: CASKTAFNYGYTF
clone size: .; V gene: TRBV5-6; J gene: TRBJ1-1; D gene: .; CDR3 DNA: TGTGCCAGCAGCTTTGGCACTAGCACTGAAGCTTTCTTT; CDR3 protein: CASSFGTSTEAFF
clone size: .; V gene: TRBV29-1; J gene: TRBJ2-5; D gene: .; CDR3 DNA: TGCAGCGTTGGTGATACACCGGGGGAGACCCAGTACTTC; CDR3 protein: CSVGDTPGETQYF
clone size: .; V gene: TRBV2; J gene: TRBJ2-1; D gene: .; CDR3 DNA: TGTGCCAGCAGGGGCACTGAGCAGTTCTTC; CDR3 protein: CASRGTEQFF
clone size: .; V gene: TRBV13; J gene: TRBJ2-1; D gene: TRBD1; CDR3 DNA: TGTGCCAGCAGCTTCGGGACAGGGAGAGTGGTAGGCAATGAGCAGTTCTTC; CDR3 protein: CASSFGTGRVVGNEQFF
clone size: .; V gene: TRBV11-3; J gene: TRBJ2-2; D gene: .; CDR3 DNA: TGTGCCAGCAGCCGCGGGGCAGGGATGAAACCCGGGGAGCTGTTTTTT; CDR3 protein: CASSRGAGMKPGELFF
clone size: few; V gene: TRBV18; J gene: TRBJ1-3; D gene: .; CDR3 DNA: TGTGCCAGCTCACCAAACGCCGGGAAGGGGACTCTCCACTCTGGAAACACCATATATTTT; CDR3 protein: CASSPNAGKGTLHSGNTIYF
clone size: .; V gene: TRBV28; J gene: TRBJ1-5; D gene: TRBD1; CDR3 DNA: TGTGCCAGCAGCCCCGGGACAGGGCTTCAGCCCCAGCATTTT; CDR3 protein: CASSPGTGLQPQHF
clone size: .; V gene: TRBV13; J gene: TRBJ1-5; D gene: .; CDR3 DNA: TGTGCCAGCAGTATACAGGGTATCAATCAGCCCCAGCATTTT; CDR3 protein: CASSIQGINQPQHF
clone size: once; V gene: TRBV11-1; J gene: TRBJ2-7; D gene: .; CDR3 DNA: TGTGCCAGCAGCTTTTTTACAGGAACCTACGAGCAGTACTTC; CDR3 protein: CASSFFTGTYEQYF
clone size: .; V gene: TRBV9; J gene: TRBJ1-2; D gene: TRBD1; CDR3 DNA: TGTGCCAGCACCTCGGGGGTACAGGGGGCTGGGGGCTACACCTTC; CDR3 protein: CASTSGVQGAGGYTF
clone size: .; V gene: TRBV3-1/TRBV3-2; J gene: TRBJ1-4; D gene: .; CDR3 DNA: TGTGCCAGCACCCAGATACGCGGTGAAAAACTGTTTTTT; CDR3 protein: CASTQIRGEKLFF
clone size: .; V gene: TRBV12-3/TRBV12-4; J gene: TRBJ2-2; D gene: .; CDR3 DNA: TGTGCCAGCAGTCCTTACCGGGGTTCGGAGCTGTTTTTT; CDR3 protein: CASSPYRGSELFF
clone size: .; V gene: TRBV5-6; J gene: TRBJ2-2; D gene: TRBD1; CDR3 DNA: TGTGCCAGCAGCCTGAGGACAGGGTCGAACACCGGGGAGCTGTTTTTT; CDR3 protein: CASSLRTGSNTGELFF
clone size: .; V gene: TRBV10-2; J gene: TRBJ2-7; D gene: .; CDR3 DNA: TGCGCCAGCAGTGAGCCCGGCAGGGAAGATGAGCAGTACTTC; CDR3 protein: CASSEPGREDEQYF
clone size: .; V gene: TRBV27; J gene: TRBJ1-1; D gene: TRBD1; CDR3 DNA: TGTGCCAGCAGTTTAAGGACAGGGAGAGAAGCTTTCTTT; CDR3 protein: CASSLRTGREAFF
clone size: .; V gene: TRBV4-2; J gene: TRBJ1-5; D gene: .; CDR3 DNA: TGTGCCAGCAGCCGGAAGGGGATCAATCAGCCCCAGCATTTT; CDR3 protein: CASSRKGINQPQHF
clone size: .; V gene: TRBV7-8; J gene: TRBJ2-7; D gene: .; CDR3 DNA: TGTGCCAGCAGCTTAGTGGGGGAGGGGGTCCCTATCGGATACGAGCAGTACTTC; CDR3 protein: CASSLVGEGVPIGYEQYF
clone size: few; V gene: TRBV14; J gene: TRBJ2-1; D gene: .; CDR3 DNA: TGTGCCAGCAGCCGTAGAGGTCGCACTCCCAATGAGCAGTTCTTC; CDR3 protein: CASSRRGRTPNEQFF
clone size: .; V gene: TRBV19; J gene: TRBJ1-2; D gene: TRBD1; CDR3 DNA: TGTGCCAGTAGTATAGACCACAGGGGGCGCGGCTATGGCTACACCTTC; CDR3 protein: CASSIDHRGRGYGYTF
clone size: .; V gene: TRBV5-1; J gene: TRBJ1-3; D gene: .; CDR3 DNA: TGCGCCAGCAGCTTGGAAGGACAGGGAAACACCATATATTTT; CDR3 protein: CASSLEGQGNTIYF
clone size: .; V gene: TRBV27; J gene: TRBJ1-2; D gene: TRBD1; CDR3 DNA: TGTGCCAGCAGTTTACTACAGGGGGCAGGTGGCTACACCTTC; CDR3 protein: CASSLLQGAGGYTF
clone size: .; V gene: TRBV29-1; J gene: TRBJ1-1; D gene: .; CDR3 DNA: TGCAGCGCTCGTGGCGGAGAGAACACTGAAGCTTTCTTT; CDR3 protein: CSARGGENTEAFF
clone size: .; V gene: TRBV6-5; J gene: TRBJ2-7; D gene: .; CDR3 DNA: TGTGCCAGCGGTAACAGCGAGCAGTACTTC; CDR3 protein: CASGNSEQYF
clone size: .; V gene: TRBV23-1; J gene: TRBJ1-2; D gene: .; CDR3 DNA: TGCGCCAGCAGTCAAGCGCGGGACGGGTCATATAACTATGGCTACACCTTC; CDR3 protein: CASSQARDGSYNYGYTF
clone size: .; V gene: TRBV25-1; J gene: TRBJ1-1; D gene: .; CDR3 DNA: TGTGCCACCATCCCCCGACAGTCCGATGAAGCTTTCTTT; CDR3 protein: CATIPRQSDEAFF
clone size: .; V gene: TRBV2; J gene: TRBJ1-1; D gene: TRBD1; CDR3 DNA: TGTGCCAGCATTGGGACAGGGTTATTCCGGACTGAAGCTTTCTTT; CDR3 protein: CASIGTGLFRTEAFF
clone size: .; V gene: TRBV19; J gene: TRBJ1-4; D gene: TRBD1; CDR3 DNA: TGTGCCAGTAGTGCGGGACAGCCTGAAAAACTGTTTTTT; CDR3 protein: CASSAGQPEKLFF
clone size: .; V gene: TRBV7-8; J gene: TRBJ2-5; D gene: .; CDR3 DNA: TGTGCCAGCAGCTTAGTGACAGACCAAGAGACCCAGTACTTC; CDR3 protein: CASSLVTDQETQYF
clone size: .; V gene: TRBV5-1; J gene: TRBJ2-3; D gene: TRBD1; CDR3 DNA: TGCGCCAGCAGCTCCGGGACAGGGGTAGATACGCAGTATTTT; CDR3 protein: CASSSGTGVDTQYF